The source of this T cell receptor beta chain is a study of cytomegalovirus exposure and HLA in healthy donors. This CDR3 has 15 residues. Between the trimmed V and J ends, which lost 0 bases and 0 bases, there was a span of 7 bases. The germline CDR1 and CDR2 sequences are SGHRS and YFSETQ. Amplification used 60 Vbeta primers and 13 Jbeta primers. Produced via immunoSEQ multiplex PCR; TCRdb's table is partial and in-frame only. The sample yields about 190,000 clones, roughly 77% seen once. The genes are TRBV5-1 and TRBJ2-4, with a tentative D call TRBD2 (6 bases). Input material: PBMCs. This receptor was taken from a man aged 30 to 45 in good health and CMV-seropositive. In nucleotides, the CDR3 is TGCGCCAGCAGCTTGGCCGGGGGAGCCAAAAACATTCAGTACTTC. Its protein is CASSLAGGAKNIQYF.